Sequencing of this T cell receptor (beta chain) was carried out in a study of STAT5B mutations in CD4+ large granular lymphocyte leukemia. Control samples were healthy donors' buffy coats. The method was immunoSEQ multiplex PCR; TCRdb's version includes in-frame clones alone and lacks a portion of them. Here the sample spans approximately 52,000 clones, approximately 70% being singletons. The length of the CDR3 is 15 residues. Germline V gives CDR1 LNHDA, CDR2 SQIVND (reference sequence). V was shortened by 2 bases and J by 0 bases, with 8 bases between the two germline ends. The clonotype comes from a human donor in good health. The rearrangement uses TRBV19 and TRBJ1-3; D is unclear. The sample consisted of CD4+ T cells from blood buffy coats. The DNA of the CDR3 is TGTGCCAGTAGTATAATTGGAGACTCTGGAAACACCATATATTTT. It yields the protein CASSIIGDSGNTIYF.